This T cell receptor (beta chain) was found in a study of regulatory T cells in long-lasting Graves disease. Noted time point: newly diagnosed GD, antithyroid drugs for less than 3 months. PBMC-extracted RNA yielded the TCR library. In building TCR beta libraries, iRepertoire HTBI primers were used together with Arm-PCR of CDR3 regions. MiXCR, run by TCRdb on the multiplex PCR reads, gives a single entry per CDR3 protein. This sample carries 400,000 to 450,000 distinct CDR3 sequences, around 17% of them seen once, and the ten largest clones take 9.5% to 12%. This CDR3 spans 16 amino acids. This sample also appeared in a second study, on T cells in Graves' hyperthyroidism and ophthalmopathy.

The chain combines TRBV3-2 with TRBJ2-1; TRBD2 is taken as the D call from the table, unchecked against the DNA. TRBV3-2 is listed as a pseudogene. The TCR was taken from a woman in her twenties or thirties with Graves disease. The material sequenced was peripheral blood mononuclear cells (PBMCs), taken at new diagnosis, from a patient treated with antithyroid drugs. CDR3 bases: TGTGCCAGCAGCCCGTCCGGGACTAGCGATGACAATGAGCAGTTCTTC. This codes for CASSPSGTSDDNEQFF.